This entry lists 8 T cell receptor beta chains sequenced from one sample in a study of T cell changes during pregnancy in multiple sclerosis. Produced via immunoSEQ multiplex PCR; TCRdb's table is partial and in-frame only. The sample records 43,000 or so clones, 85% to 95% being singletons. The sample in question was peripheral blood, obtained in the third trimester of pregnancy. These receptors came from a female donor with multiple sclerosis, enrolled in a pregnancy study.

The chain is built from TRBV5-6 and TRBJ2-3, with TRBD1 identical over 9 bases. Trimming cost V 6 bases and J 4 bases; bases outside gene matches: 9. Germline V gene data show CDR1 as SGHDT and CDR2 as YYEEEE. This CDR3 has 15 residues. CDR3 DNA: TGTGCCAGCAAACCGGGACAGGGTGTCTCAGATACGCAGTATTTT. It specifies CASKPGQGVSDTQYF.

The chain recombines TRBV11-2 with TRBJ1-1; 8 nucleotides agree with TRBD1. The CDR3 has 18 amino acids. The germline V gene encodes CDR1 SGHAT and CDR2 FQNNGV. Losses at the gene ends were 1 base for V and 3 bases for J; bases not matched to a gene: 13. CDR3 DNA: TGTGCCAGCAGCTTAGCCGGGCGGACAGGGCGAGGTGACACTGAAGCTTTCTTT. Amino acids: CASSLAGRTGRGDTEAFF.

The V gene is TRBV9, the J gene TRBJ2-5; TRBD2 agrees at 12 bases. Per the germline V gene, CDR1 is SGDLS and CDR2 is YYNGEE. The CDR3 is 19 amino acids. The ends lost 3 bases at V and 5 bases at J; junction bases unmatched: 17. CDR3 sequence: CASSARASGRVPTRETQYF. In nucleotides, the CDR3 is TGTGCCAGCAGCGCTAGGGCTAGCGGGAGGGTTCCGACGAGGGAGACCCAGTACTTC. The variable domain in full, completed from reference TRBV9 and TRBJ2-5, reads DSGVTQTPKHLITATGQRVTLRCSPRSGDLSVYWYQQSLDQGLQFLIQYYNGEERAKGNILERFSAQQFPDLHSELNLSSLELGDSALYFCASSARASGRVPTRETQYFGPGTRLLVL.

The CDR3 is CASSGRLSSYNEQFF. CDR3 DNA: TGTGCCAGCAGTGGCAGGCTAAGCTCCTACAATGAGCAGTTCTTC. The chain has TRBV6-5 and TRBJ2-1; the D is unclear. V lost 5 bases and J 0 bases, leaving 11 bases between the germline ends. Germline assignment: CDR1 MNHEY and CDR2 SVGAGI. The CDR3 length is 15 residues.

The chain recombines TRBV7-9 with TRBJ2-3; 10 positions agree with TRBD2. The J segment lost 6 bases and the V segment lost 5 bases, leaving 14 bases of the junction unmatched. Per germline, CDR1 SEHNR and CDR2 FQNEAQ (reference sequence). This CDR3 spans 17 amino acids. The CDR3 DNA reads TGTGCCAGCAGCCTAGACATAGCGGGAGGCAAAACTGATACGCAGTATTTT. Its translation is CASSLDIAGGKTDTQYF.

The genes are TRBV13 and TRBJ2-5; D may be TRBD1 (5 bases). Germline CDR1 is PRHDT and CDR2 is FYEKMQ (reference sequence). The CDR3 is 15 amino acids. Between the trimmed V and J ends, which lost 0 bases and 2 bases, there was a span of 10 bases. As DNA, the CDR3 is TGTGCCAGCAGCTTAGGGGCTCGACAGCAAGAGACCCAGTACTTC. Amino acid sequence: CASSLGARQQETQYF.

V is TRBV4-3 and J is TRBJ2-1; D gene uncertain. The ends were cut back, 0 bases at V and 0 bases at J, with 6 bases in the middle. The germline V gene has CDR1 LGHNA and CDR2 YSLEER. The CDR3 sequence is 15 residues long. The CDR3, as DNA: TGCGCCAGCAGCCAAGACTTGAGCTCCTACAATGAGCAGTTCTTC. It encodes CASSQDLSSYNEQFF.

The rearrangement joins TRBV7-9 to TRBJ1-1; 9 nucleotides match TRBD1. From germline, CDR1 is SEHNR and CDR2 FQNEAQ (reference sequence). The CDR3 extends over 14 amino acids. J was trimmed by 6 bases and V by 1 base; bases with no gene match: 3. The CDR3 sequence: CASSLEDRGSEAFF. CDR3 sequence (DNA): TGTGCCAGCAGCTTAGAGGACAGGGGATCTGAAGCTTTCTTT.